The sequence of this T cell receptor (beta chain) was determined in a study of Graves' ophthalmopathy and Graves' hyperthyroidism. At the level of the study: Where ophthalmopathy was absent within 18 months of follow-up, hyperthyroidism was stable.

Researchers took RNA transcripts and amplified TCR beta CDR3 regions from them. Scientists carried out first-round RT-PCR using HTBI primers and then a second-round multiplex PCR. One entry per CDR3 protein results from TCRdb running MiXCR on the multiplex PCR reads. The sample has about 590,000 distinct CDR3 sequences, about 35% seen once. A note on this clonotype: Its target is not known. At one boundary the junction diverges from the germline segment, which might be a read error.

Study findings and constraints: Its predictions of ophthalmopathy progression gave the model 60% to 71% sensitivity and 72% to 75% specificity. With around 88% sensitivity and roughly 80% specificity, a 13-signature model separated ophthalmopathy from stable hyperthyroidism. Most thyroid clonotypes expanded beyond 0.001 frequency were also found in blood.

Source material: peripheral blood or thyroid tissue (not recorded which). This TCR derives from an adult man with Graves' hyperthyroidism.

The CDR3, as DNA: TGTGCCAGCAGTTTATCGGCGAGCTATGGCTGCACCTTC. Translated, it gives CASSLSASYGCTF. The rearrangement joins TRBV12-3 or TRBV12-4 to TRBJ1-2; the D is unclear. The CDR3 covers 13 residues.